This T cell receptor beta chain came from a study of blood T cells in healthy people across ages. Study-wide findings and caveats: Percentage of naive T cells showed a strong correlation with TCR beta diversity. Diversity estimates drawn from one million T cells were deemed underestimates.

The table lists this clonotype with many counts. Antigen specificity is unknown. CDR3 length: 15 amino acids. Germline V gene lookup returns CDR1 SQVTM and CDR2 ANQGSEA. V shed 6 bases and J shed 0 bases, with 12 bases lying between them. It was with a sample-barcoded 5' primer and a J-beta primer mix that a second PCR of roughly 7 to 12 cycles was run. Using its own MiXCR run on the 5' RACE reads, TCRdb lists one record per CDR3 protein. The sample yields roughly 800,000 distinct CDR3 sequences, roughly 50% seen once. The TCR was taken from a man aged 25-45 years in good health. V usage is TRBV29-1 and J usage is TRBJ2-6, with D possibly TRBD2 on 6 matching bases. Sequenced sample: blood. CDR3 amino acids: CSVGGGRSGANVLTF. The CDR3 region has the DNA TGCAGCGTGGGAGGAGGGCGCTCTGGGGCCAACGTCCTGACTTTC.